This TCR beta chain comes out of a study of cytomegalovirus exposure and HLA in healthy donors. The study, taken as a whole, reports: When analyzed later, the rates of TCR association showed variation by HLA locus, with DRB1 the most and HLA-C the fewest. The authors later linked a missense DCLRE1C variant to TCR beta V- and J-gene trimming. About 90% or about 30% of the time was how often most TCR beta V segments were productive, according to an earlier analysis. Fewer N-insertions (relative to the approximately 700-donor mean) were reportedly seen in an Asian-associated ancestry cluster in a later analysis.

The PCR used 60 Vbeta and 13 Jbeta primers. Some clones are missing from TCRdb's copy, which holds only in-frame ones; the method was immunoSEQ multiplex PCR. The sample has about 140,000 clones; approximately 80% are singletons. About this clone itself: Its specificity is unknown.

The receptor was isolated from a male donor in good health and CMV-seropositive. Source material: PBMCs.

CDR3 region: CASSIGRSDDVYEQYF. DNA of the CDR3: TGTGCCAGTAGTATCGGCCGGAGCGACGATGTCTACGAGCAGTACTTC. The V gene is TRBV19, the J gene TRBJ2-7, with D unclear. Trimming removed 3 bases from V and 3 bases from J, with 18 bases in between. The CDR3 is made up of 16 amino acids. Germline loops: CDR1 LNHDA, CDR2 SQIVND (reference sequence).